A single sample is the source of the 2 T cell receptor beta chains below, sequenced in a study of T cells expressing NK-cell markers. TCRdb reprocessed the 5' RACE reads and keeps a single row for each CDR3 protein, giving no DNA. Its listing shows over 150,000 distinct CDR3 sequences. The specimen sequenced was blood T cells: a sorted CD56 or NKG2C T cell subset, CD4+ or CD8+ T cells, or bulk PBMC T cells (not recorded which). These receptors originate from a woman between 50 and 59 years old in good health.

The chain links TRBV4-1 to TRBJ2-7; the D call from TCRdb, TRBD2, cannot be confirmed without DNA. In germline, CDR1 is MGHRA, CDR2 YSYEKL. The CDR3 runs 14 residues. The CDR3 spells CASSVSSGSYEQYF.

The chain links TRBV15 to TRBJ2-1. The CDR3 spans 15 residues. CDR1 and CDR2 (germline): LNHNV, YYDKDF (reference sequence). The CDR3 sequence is CATSIGGSSYNEQFF.